This T cell receptor beta chain was identified in a study of blood T cell repertoires in COVID-19. Study details: Italy, Spain and the United States were the sources of the convalescent and acute COVID-19 samples. PBMCs, B-cell-depleted T cells, or T cells were the source of the cDNA or gDNA that made up the material.

In Seattle, patients joined the study during active infection and were tracked longitudinally. The length of the CDR3 is 13 residues. Germline loops: CDR1 SEHNR, CDR2 FQNEAQ (reference sequence). Trimming removed 5 bases from V and 3 bases from J; junction bases left unmatched: 4. Produced via immunoSEQ multiplex PCR; TCRdb's table is partial and in-frame only. The data hold approximately 260,000 clones, with over 70% observed a single time. The sequenced material came from peripheral blood. The clonotype was recovered from a woman in her 70s with COVID-19, enrolled during active disease. This chain joins TRBV7-9 and TRBJ2-7, with TRBD2 matching 7 bases. In DNA, the CDR3 is TGTGCCAGCAGCCGGGACTACCACTACGAGCAGTACTTC. Its protein product is CASSRDYHYEQYF. Together with reference TRBV7-9 and TRBJ2-7, the CDR3 gives the full variable domain: DTGVSQNPRHKITKRGQNVTFRCDPISEHNRLYWYRQTLGQGPEFLTYFQNEAQLEKSRLLSDRFSAERPKGSFSTLEIQRTEQGDSAMYLCASSRDYHYEQYFGPGTRLTVT.